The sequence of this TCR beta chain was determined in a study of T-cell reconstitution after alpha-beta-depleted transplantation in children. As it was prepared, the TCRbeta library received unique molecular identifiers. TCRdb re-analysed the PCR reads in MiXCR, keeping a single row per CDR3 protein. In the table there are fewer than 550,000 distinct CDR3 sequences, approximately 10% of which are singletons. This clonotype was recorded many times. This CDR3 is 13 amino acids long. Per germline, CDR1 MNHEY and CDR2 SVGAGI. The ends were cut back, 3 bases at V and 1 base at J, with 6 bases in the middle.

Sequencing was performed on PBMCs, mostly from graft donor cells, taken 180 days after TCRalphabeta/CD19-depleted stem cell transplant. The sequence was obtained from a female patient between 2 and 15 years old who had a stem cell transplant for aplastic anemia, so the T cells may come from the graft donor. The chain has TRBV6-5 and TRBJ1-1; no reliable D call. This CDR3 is CASSYRPNTEAFF. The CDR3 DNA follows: TGTGCCAGCAGTTATAGGCCGAACACTGAAGCTTTCTTT.